The sequence of this T cell receptor beta chain was determined in a study of T cells after yellow fever vaccination. Comments on this clonotype: Its antigen is currently unknown.

5'RACE template switching generated TCR cDNA, adding a universal primer site and UMIs. TCRdb itself ran the 5' RACE reads through MiXCR, one entry per CDR3 protein. The data hold 300,000 to 350,000 distinct CDR3 sequences, with around 8.1% observed a single time. CDR1 and CDR2 (germline): SQVTM, ANQGSEA. The V gene end was trimmed by 1 base and the J gene end by 5 bases; junction bases not matched to a gene: 10. This CDR3 region has 15 residues. Study-level findings and limits: Subsequent to the booster, the majority of primary-vaccination clones reappeared (less than 97% CD4, 85% to 90% CD8).

The V and J genes are TRBV29-1 and TRBJ1-1, with TRBD1 matching 7 bases. The TCR was taken from a man aged 18 to 30 who received the YFV17D yellow fever vaccine. This sample comprised PBMCs, obtained more than 40 days after the first yellow fever vaccination. CDR3 in amino acids: CSVEGDSSRRTEAFF. CDR3 sequence (DNA): TGCAGCGTTGAAGGGGACAGCTCCCGGAGAACTGAAGCTTTCTTT.